These T cell receptor beta chains were read from a single sample in a study of tumor-infiltrating lymphocytes in oesophageal squamous cell carcinoma. TCRdb re-called the PCR reads with MiXCR, one entry per CDR3 protein. The sample gives some 22,000 distinct CDR3 sequences, under 45% of which show up once; about an eighth is in the top ten. Source material: esophageal tumor tissue. These receptors originate from a male donor with esophageal squamous cell carcinoma. The CDR3 runs from the conserved cysteine through the conserved F or W. Each record gives: D gene, CDR3 length, clone size, V gene, J gene, CDR3 DNA, CDR3 protein. The D gene is left open where the match is weak. Size tells how often a clone was seen (once, few, many) or the class of an expanded clone, and some rows leave it out.

d_gene: TRBD1
len: 14
abundance: medium-sized
v_gene: TRBV7-2
j_gene: TRBJ1-2
CDR3nt: TGTGCCAGCAGCCTCAGTCAGGGGGGTTATGGCTACACCTTC
CDR3aa: CASSLSQGGYGYTF

d_gene: TRBD2
len: 14
abundance: many
v_gene: TRBV6-4
j_gene: TRBJ2-7
CDR3nt: TGTGCCAGCAGTGACTCGCGGGAGGGCCTTGAGCAGTACTTC
CDR3aa: CASSDSREGLEQYF

d_gene: -
len: 14
abundance: many
v_gene: TRBV6-1
j_gene: TRBJ2-7
CDR3nt: TGTGCCAGCAGTGACAGGGGTTTGGCCTACGAGCAGTACTTC
CDR3aa: CASSDRGLAYEQYF

d_gene: -
len: 13
abundance: many
v_gene: TRBV2
j_gene: TRBJ2-7
CDR3nt: TGTGCCAGCGGTAAGAACAGGGAAGCCGAGCAGTACTTC
CDR3aa: CASGKNREAEQYF

d_gene: TRBD2
len: 16
abundance: many
v_gene: TRBV20-1
j_gene: TRBJ2-7
CDR3nt: TGCAGTGCTAGTAATCCGGGACTAGCGTTTTCCTACGAGCAGTACTTC
CDR3aa: CSASNPGLAFSYEQYF

d_gene: TRBD1
len: 15
abundance: many
v_gene: TRBV12-3/TRBV12-4
j_gene: TRBJ2-7
CDR3nt: TGTGCCAGCAGTTTAGGTCAGGGGGCTTTTTACGAGCAGTACTTC
CDR3aa: CASSLGQGAFYEQYF

d_gene: -
len: 15
abundance: medium-sized
v_gene: TRBV10-2
j_gene: TRBJ1-2
CDR3nt: TGCGCCAGCAGTGAGTCGGCAGGGGCCCAGGGTGGCTACACCTTC
CDR3aa: CASSESAGAQGGYTF

d_gene: TRBD2
len: 16
abundance: -
v_gene: TRBV7-6
j_gene: TRBJ2-5
CDR3nt: TGTGCCAGCAGCTTAGGGACTAGCGGGAACTCGGAGACCCAGTACTTC
CDR3aa: CASSLGTSGNSETQYF

d_gene: TRBD1
len: 16
abundance: many
v_gene: TRBV6-4
j_gene: TRBJ1-1
CDR3nt: TGTGCCAGCAGTGACTCCGGGACAGGGATGACGGCTGAAGCTTTCTTT
CDR3aa: CASSDSGTGMTAEAFF

d_gene: -
len: 11
abundance: -
v_gene: TRBV2
j_gene: TRBJ2-3
CDR3nt: TGTGCCAGCAGTGAAGGCGGTACGCAGTATTTT
CDR3aa: CASSEGGTQYF

d_gene: -
len: 13
abundance: -
v_gene: TRBV7-2
j_gene: TRBJ2-4
CDR3nt: TGTGCCAGCAGCCGCCGGGACTTACCCATTCAGTACTTC
CDR3aa: CASSRRDLPIQYF

d_gene: -
len: 15
abundance: many
v_gene: TRBV6-4
j_gene: TRBJ2-3
CDR3nt: TGTGCCAGCAGTGACTCTGGCCAACCCACAGATACGCAGTATTTT
CDR3aa: CASSDSGQPTDTQYF

d_gene: TRBD2
len: 15
abundance: many
v_gene: TRBV7-2
j_gene: TRBJ2-1
CDR3nt: TGTGCCAGCAGCAGCGGACTAGTTGGGTACAATGAGCAGTTCTTC
CDR3aa: CASSSGLVGYNEQFF

d_gene: TRBD2
len: 16
abundance: many
v_gene: TRBV28
j_gene: TRBJ2-7
CDR3nt: TGTGCCAGCAGTTTATGGTCTAGCGGGATTACGTACGAGCAGTACTTC
CDR3aa: CASSLWSSGITYEQYF

d_gene: -
len: 14
abundance: many
v_gene: TRBV6-1
j_gene: TRBJ2-5
CDR3nt: TGTGCCAGCAGTGGCGGGACAGCGTTAACTGAGCAGTACTTC
CDR3aa: CASSGGTALTEQYF

d_gene: TRBD1
len: 15
abundance: many
v_gene: TRBV24-1
j_gene: TRBJ2-1
CDR3nt: TGTGCCACCAGTGATTCCGGGACAGATTACAATGAGCAGTTCTTC
CDR3aa: CATSDSGTDYNEQFF

d_gene: -
len: 14
abundance: -
v_gene: TRBV27
j_gene: TRBJ1-6
CDR3nt: TGTGCCAGCAGGATGGACAGTTTTAATTCACCCCTCCACTTT
CDR3aa: CASRMDSFNSPLHF